This is a list of T cell receptor beta chains from one sample in a study of blood T cell repertoires in COVID-19. Method: immunoSEQ multiplex PCR; TCRdb's copy keeps in-frame clones and lacks some. The sample consists of 200,000 to 250,000 clones, 65% to 90% of them appearing once. Material: PBMCs or T cells enriched from blood (not recorded which). The receptors here all came from a woman aged 45-60 years with acute COVID-19. The CDR3 runs from the conserved cysteine through the conserved F or W. Each record gives: CDR3 length, clone size, D gene, V gene, J gene, CDR3 DNA, CDR3 protein. A D gene is named only where the DNA matches it firmly. The listing skips clone size in some rows; elsewhere it reads once, few, many or a size class.

17,once,NA,TRBV9,TRBJ2-1,TGTGCCAGCAGCCTCGAGGGGGTGACGGGAGGATCCAATGAGCAGTTCTTC,CASSLEGVTGGSNEQFF
15,NA,TRBD1,TRBV5-6,TRBJ2-2,TGTGCCAGCAGCTTGTTCCGACAGGGGCACGGGGAGCTGTTTTTT,CASSLFRQGHGELFF
16,NA,TRBD2,TRBV14,TRBJ2-1,TGTGCCAGCAGCCCCCTTAGCGGGGGGTACTACAATGAGCAGTTCTTC,CASSPLSGGYYNEQFF
17,NA,TRBD2,TRBV12-5,TRBJ2-7,TGTGCTAGTGGTTTGGCATCGACTAGCGGGGGGGCGAGCGAGCAGTACTTC,CASGLASTSGGASEQYF
13,once,NA,TRBV5-1,TRBJ1-2,TGCGCCAGCAGTCCAGGGTTCCAGGGGGGCTACACCTTC,CASSPGFQGGYTF
15,NA,NA,TRBV19,TRBJ1-6,TGTGCCAGTAGTGAACAGGGTGCGATACAATCACCCCTCCACTTT,CASSEQGAIQSPLHF
13,NA,NA,TRBV6-5,TRBJ1-1,TGTGCCAGCAGGGGTTGGAGGAACACTGAAGCTTTCTTT,CASRGWRNTEAFF
18,NA,NA,TRBV7-9,TRBJ1-5,TGTGCCAGCAGCTATAGGGGTTTTGGCGACCTTAGCAATCAGCCCCAGCATTTT,CASSYRGFGDLSNQPQHF
15,NA,NA,TRBV11-1,TRBJ2-7,TGTGCCAGCAGCTCCTATTTTCCGGGAACCTACGAGCAGTACTTC,CASSSYFPGTYEQYF
15,NA,TRBD1,TRBV19,TRBJ1-1,TGTGCCAGTAGACCGGGACAGGGTCCTTTAAGAGAAGCTTTCTTT,CASRPGQGPLREAFF
16,NA,NA,TRBV4-1,TRBJ2-1,TGCGCCAGCAGCCAAGATAGTCCGGAGGGGGCCAATGAGCAGTTCTTC,CASSQDSPEGANEQFF
14,NA,NA,TRBV18,TRBJ2-7,TGTGCCAGCTCACCCCAGACAGGAAACTACGAGCAGTACTTC,CASSPQTGNYEQYF
18,once,TRBD1,TRBV6-6,TRBJ2-2,TGTGCCAGCAGTCCGGGCGTTAGACAGGGTGCGGGCACCGGGGAGCTGTTTTTT,CASSPGVRQGAGTGELFF
17,once,TRBD1,TRBV5-1,TRBJ2-2,TGCGCCAGCAGCCGATCCGGGACAGGGTATGGGAACGGGGAGCTGTTTTTT,CASSRSGTGYGNGELFF
15,NA,NA,TRBV6-1,TRBJ1-2,TGTGCCAGCAGTGAATTTTTCGGGGGGAACGATGGCTACACCTTC,CASSEFFGGNDGYTF
13,NA,TRBD2,TRBV30,TRBJ2-7,TGTGCCTGGGCTCCCGGGACTAGCTACGAGCAGTACTTC,CAWAPGTSYEQYF
14,NA,TRBD1,TRBV3-1/TRBV3-2,TRBJ2-7,TGTGCCAGCAGACGACAGGGGTCCTCCTACGAGCAGTACTTC,CASRRQGSSYEQYF
15,NA,NA,TRBV3-1/TRBV3-2,TRBJ1-4,TGTGCCAGCAGCCTAACCGGACAGCTTAATGAAAAACTGTTTTTT,CASSLTGQLNEKLFF
15,NA,NA,TRBV7-9,TRBJ1-5,TGTGCCAGCAGCTTAAACCTGGACAGCCCTCGGCCCCAGCATTTT,CASSLNLDSPRPQHF
13,NA,TRBD2,TRBV6-5,TRBJ2-3,TGTGCCAGCAGTTCACTAGCGTCAGATACGCAGTATTTT,CASSSLASDTQYF
14,NA,TRBD1,TRBV5-6,TRBJ1-1,TGTGCCAGCAGCGATCGGGACAGGGACACTGAAGCTTTCTTT,CASSDRDRDTEAFF
13,NA,NA,TRBV10-3,TRBJ1-1,TGTGCCATCAGTGAGGGACAGAACACTGAAGCTTTCTTT,CAISEGQNTEAFF